These 23 T cell receptor beta chains came from one sample sequenced in a study of blood T cells in healthy people across ages. Using a J-beta primer mix together with a sample-barcoded 5' primer, a second PCR was run for about 7 to 12 cycles. TCRdb itself ran the 5' RACE reads through MiXCR, one entry per CDR3 protein. The sample consists of approximately 960,000 distinct CDR3 sequences, just under 30% of them appearing once. The sample was also linked to a second study, of T cells of mothers and their children.

What was sequenced was blood. These receptors originate from a woman aged 40 to 50 in good health.

This clonotype was seen ten or more times. V usage is TRBV29-1 and J usage is TRBJ1-2; D perhaps matches TRBD1 (5 bases). This CDR3 is built from 15 residues. V shed 7 bases and J shed 2 bases, with 20 bases lying between them. From germline, CDR1 is SQVTM and CDR2 ANQGSEA. CDR3 nucleotides: TGCAGCGCCGTATCGGACTTCGGGACGAACTATGGCTACACCTTC. Its translation is CSAVSDFGTNYGYTF.

This clonotype was counted only a few times. The CDR3 DNA is TGCAGCGTTGTCGGGACAGGGAGTGTAGCTTTCTTT. It is translated as CSVVGTGSVAFF. The genes are TRBV29-1 and TRBJ1-1; TRBD1 agrees at 9 bases. The germline CDR1 and CDR2 sequences are SQVTM and ANQGSEA. The CDR3 has 12 residues. Losses at the gene ends were 4 bases for V and 10 bases for J; bases not matched to a gene: 7.

This clonotype has more than one count but fewer than ten. This chain joins TRBV6-2 or TRBV6-3 and TRBJ2-1; 7 bases are a match to TRBD1. J was trimmed by 7 bases and V by 2 bases; bases with no gene match: 17. Germline CDR1 MNHEY, CDR2 SVGEGT. The CDR3 loop spans 18 amino acids. The CDR3 bases are TGTGCCAGCAGTTACCCTCGGAATGGGACAGCAACTAATAATGAGCAGTTCTTC. Amino acid sequence: CASSYPRNGTATNNEQFF.

J is TRBJ2-1 and V is TRBV5-1, with a weak D call TRBD1 (5 bases). The CDR3 is 16 amino acids. The germline V gene encodes CDR1 SGHRS and CDR2 YFSETQ. V lost 3 bases to trimming and J lost 7 bases, with 20 bases between them. CDR3 protein: CASSSLGVEQFNEQFF. As DNA, the CDR3 is TGCGCCAGCAGCTCTTTAGGGGTTGAACAGTTTAATGAGCAGTTCTTC.

The chain couples TRBV29-1 to TRBJ2-5; D unresolved. The CDR3 sequence is 13 residues long. V was cut by 5 bases and J by 5 bases, with 15 bases left in between. Germline assignment: CDR1 SQVTM and CDR2 ANQGSEA. This CDR3 is CSVLGRLGETQYF. CDR3 bases: TGCAGCGTTCTAGGCAGGTTGGGGGAGACCCAGTACTTC.

The rearrangement joins TRBV20-1 to TRBJ2-3, with 10 bases matching TRBD2. CDR3 length equals 16 residues. V dropped 2 bases and J dropped 0; count of bases not matched to a gene: 5. The germline gives CDR1 DFQATT, CDR2 SNEGSKA (reference sequence). The CDR3 sequence: CSARKLAGGSTDTQYF. The CDR3 DNA follows: TGCAGTGCTAGAAAATTAGCGGGGGGCAGCACAGATACGCAGTATTTT.

This clonotype showed up many times. CDR3 loop: CASRQRSGGSYEQYF. The CDR3 DNA is TGTGCCAGCAGACAGAGAAGTGGGGGCTCCTACGAGCAGTACTTC. This rearrangement joins TRBV7-9 to TRBJ2-7; D may be TRBD1 or TRBD2 (5 bases each). V was shortened by 6 bases and J by 0 bases, with 15 bases between the two germline ends. The CDR3 is 15 amino acids. CDR1 is SEHNR and CDR2 is FQNEAQ in the germline V gene (reference sequence).

This clonotype was seen at least ten times. The chain carries TRBV5-1 and TRBJ2-3; tentatively, D is TRBD2 (5 bases). V was cut by 4 bases and J by 0 bases, with 12 bases left in between. The germline gives CDR1 SGHRS, CDR2 YFSETQ. The CDR3 runs 15 residues. CDR3 DNA sequence: TGCGCCAGCAGCCAAATGACGGGAAGCACAGATACGCAGTATTTT. Residues: CASSQMTGSTDTQYF.

This clonotype was seen a handful of times. The gene calls are TRBV28 and TRBJ2-1, with a tentative D call TRBD2 (7 bases). The germline CDR1 and CDR2 sequences are MDHEN and SYDVKM. CDR3 size: 15 residues. Trimming shortened V by 4 bases and J by 7 bases, and 17 bases separated the two germline ends. CDR3 in DNA: TGTGCCAGCAGTTCCACCCGGGGGGCGCTGAATGAGCAGTTCTTC. Amino acid sequence: CASSSTRGALNEQFF. Full variable domain (rest looked up from reference TRBV28 and TRBJ2-1): DVKVTQSSRYLVKRTGEKVFLECVQDMDHENMFWYRQDPGLGLRLIYFSYDVKMKEKGDIPEGYSVSREKKERFSLILESASTNQTSMYLCASSSTRGALNEQFFGPGTRLTVL.

The J gene is TRBJ1-2, the V gene TRBV5-1; D remains ambiguous. Germline lookup yields CDR1 SGHRS and CDR2 YFSETQ. Trimming removed 4 bases at V and 6 bases at J, with 19 bases between. The CDR3 runs to 15 residues. For the CDR3, the DNA is TGCGCCAGCAGCCTACAATCGAGGAGTGTCGATGGCTACACCTTC. This sequence encodes CASSLQSRSVDGYTF.

This clonotype was recorded a few times. V and J are TRBV7-9 and TRBJ2-1, with no clear D. The length of the CDR3 is 14 residues. The V end lost 6 bases, the J end lost 4 bases, and 13 bases lay between the germline ends. CDR1 and CDR2 (germline): SEHNR, FQNEAQ (reference sequence). The CDR3 is CASRGESGYNEQFF. The CDR3 DNA sequence: TGTGCCAGCAGGGGCGAGTCGGGTTACAATGAGCAGTTCTTC.

This clonotype was found a few times. V is TRBV27 and J is TRBJ2-5; D perhaps matches TRBD2 (6 bases). The CDR3 totals 16 residues. The V end lost 4 bases, the J end lost 4 bases, and 19 bases lay between the germline ends. Germline values: CDR1 MNHEY, CDR2 SMNVEV (reference sequence). CDR3 protein: CASSYLAPPQGETQYF. The CDR3, as DNA: TGTGCCAGCAGTTATCTAGCGCCTCCCCAGGGAGAGACCCAGTACTTC.

This clonotype has a handful of counts. The CDR3 DNA reads TGTGCCAGCAGCTTAGGGGCAGGGAAGGGCTACACCTTC. It translates to CASSLGAGKGYTF. The genes are TRBV7-9 and TRBJ1-2; tentative D call: TRBD1 (5 bases). This CDR3 is 13 amino acids long. CDR1 is SEHNR, CDR2 FQNEAQ, per germline (reference sequence). The ends were cut back, 1 base at V and 8 bases at J, with 11 bases in the middle. Together with reference TRBV7-9 and TRBJ1-2, the CDR3 gives the full variable domain: DTGVSQNPRHKITKRGQNVTFRCDPISEHNRLYWYRQTLGQGPEFLTYFQNEAQLEKSRLLSDRFSAERPKGSFSTLEIQRTEQGDSAMYLCASSLGAGKGYTFGSGTRLTVV.

This clonotype has just a few counts. The junction departs from germline at one end; a sequencing error may be responsible. V usage is TRBV9 and J usage is TRBJ1-2, with 8 bases aligning to TRBD1. CDR1 is SGDLS and CDR2 is YYNGEE in the germline V gene. CDR3 size: 17 residues. CDR3 in DNA: TGTGCCAGCAGCCCCAGACCCCGGGACAGGAAGGACTATGGCCACACCTTC. This translates into CASSPRPRDRKDYGHTF.

The V call is TRBV2, the J call TRBJ2-7; a possible D gene is TRBD1 (6 bases). Germline values: CDR1 SNHLY, CDR2 FYNNEI. Trimming left V 0 bases short and J 5 bases short, with 11 bases between. This CDR3 has 14 amino acids. The CDR3 DNA follows: TGTGCCAGCAGTGAAGCGGCCTACAGGGACGAGCAGTACTTC. Translated, it gives CASSEAAYRDEQYF.

The V gene is TRBV12-3 or TRBV12-4, the J gene TRBJ1-5, with TRBD1 identical over 8 bases. The CDR3 runs 14 residues. The junction had 9 bases not matched to a gene; V was cut back by 5 bases and J by 9 bases. Here the CDR3 reads CASSPDRGQAPQHF. The DNA of the CDR3 is TGTGCCAGCAGTCCAGACAGGGGTCAGGCGCCCCAGCATTTT.

About this clonotype: A read error may be the cause here, since a much bigger clone is one base away. The rearrangement joins TRBV28 to TRBJ2-4; the D gene is possibly TRBD2 (5 bases). Germline V gene sequence: CDR1 MDHEN, CDR2 SYDVKM. The CDR3 contains 13 residues. V was pared by 6 bases and J by 6 bases, with 12 bases between. CDR3 nucleotides: TGTGCCAGCAGGTTAAGGGCGGGAAACATTCAGTACTTC. Residues: CASRLRAGNIQYF.

The rearrangement links TRBV6-5 to TRBJ1-5; TRBD1 might be the D (5 bases). The CDR3 spans 13 residues. V gave up 4 bases and J gave up 8 bases, with 12 bases separating them. CDR1 is MNHEY and CDR2 is SVGAGI in the germline V gene. For the CDR3, the DNA is TGTGCCAGCAGTTTTCGGGGCACGGAGCCCCAGCATTTT. Amino acids: CASSFRGTEPQHF.

This clonotype has more than one count but fewer than ten. The gene calls are TRBV6-1 and TRBJ1-1; D may be TRBD1 (5 bases). The CDR3 consists of 14 residues. Looked up from germline, CDR1 is MNHNS and CDR2 is SASEGT. The V end lost 2 bases, the J end lost 11 bases, and 18 bases lay between the germline ends. The CDR3 region has the DNA TGTGCCAGCAGTGAAAAGGGCAGGGCGGGCTTGGCTTTCTTT. This codes for CASSEKGRAGLAFF.

CDR3 residues: CANKGVGDTQYF. For the CDR3, the DNA is TGTGCCAACAAGGGGGTTGGAGATACGCAGTATTTT. The chain carries TRBV12-3 or TRBV12-4 and TRBJ2-3; D perhaps matches TRBD1 (6 bases). CDR3 length equals 12 residues. The ends were cut back, 10 bases at V and 5 bases at J, with 13 bases in the middle.

Turning to this clonotype: One end of the junction varies from germline; a read error may be responsible. The CDR3 spells CASSQDQGSGNSLLHF. The CDR3 DNA reads as TGCGCCAGCAGCCAAGATCAGGGGTCGGGTAATTCACTCCTCCACTTT. This chain connects TRBV4-3 to TRBJ1-6; a weak D match, TRBD1 (6 bases). This CDR3 has 16 residues. From germline, CDR1 is LGHNA and CDR2 YSLEER.

The rearrangement links TRBV9 to TRBJ1-5, with D perhaps TRBD1 (6 bases). The germline V gene has CDR1 SGDLS and CDR2 YYNGEE. V was cut by 7 bases and J by 3 bases, with 11 bases left in between. The CDR3 totals 13 residues. For the CDR3, the DNA is TGTGCCAGCGGCAGGGGAAACAATCAGCCCCAGCATTTT. Its protein is CASGRGNNQPQHF.

As regards this clonotype: The junction departs from germline at one end; a sequencing error may be responsible. V usage is TRBV2 and J usage is TRBJ1-2; 12 positions match TRBD1. Looked up from germline, CDR1 is SNHLY and CDR2 is FYNNEI. The CDR3 extends over 14 amino acids. CDR3 in amino acids: CASGTGGGSYGHTF. The CDR3 bases are TGTGCCAGCGGGACAGGGGGCGGCTCCTATGGCCACACCTTC.